Presented here are 4 T cell receptor beta chains from one specimen sequenced in a study of shared clonotypes between healthy human individuals. CD8 cells classed as naive were CD45RO-negative and positively selected for CCR7, excluding terminally differentiated effector memory CD45RA+ cells. Clones were read by immunoSEQ multiplex PCR, and TCRdb kept only the in-frame ones, dropping some. The top ten clones hold 0.25% to 0.35% of a sample with 600,000 or so clones, more than 95% of them seen once. Source material: naive CD8+ T cells sorted from blood. The receptors shown here come from a man aged 30 to 45 in good health.

The genes are TRBV30 and TRBJ2-7, with TRBD1 matching 9 bases. J lost 2 bases, V lost 0 bases, and 5 bases had no gene match. Germline-derived CDR1 and CDR2 are GTSNPN and SVGIG (reference sequence). This CDR3 region has 15 residues. The CDR3 is CAWSVRDRDPYEQYF. In DNA, the CDR3 is TGTGCCTGGAGTGTAAGGGACAGGGACCCCTACGAGCAGTACTTC.

The sample holds one count of this clone. The chain recombines TRBV5-1 with TRBJ1-2; D gene ambiguous. Germline V gives CDR1 SGHRS, CDR2 YFSETQ. V lost 0 bases and J 3 bases, leaving 6 bases between the germline ends. The CDR3 totals 13 residues. The CDR3 DNA is TGCGCCAGCAGCTTGGGGTCAGACTATGGCTACACCTTC. Its translation is CASSLGSDYGYTF.

The chain carries TRBV11-3 and TRBJ2-1; tentative D call: TRBD1 (6 bases). Germline V gives CDR1 SGHNT, CDR2 YENEEA. The V end lost 0 bases, the J end lost 5 bases, and 11 bases lay between the germline ends. The CDR3 covers 15 residues. CDR3 DNA: TGTGCCAGCAGCTTAGAACAGCAGGGGCACAATGAGCAGTTCTTC. This sequence encodes CASSLEQQGHNEQFF.

The chain couples TRBV27 to TRBJ2-3; maybe TRBD2 (6 bases). Per germline, CDR1 MNHEY and CDR2 SMNVEV (reference sequence). With 6 bases removed from V and 6 bases from J, the gap between germline ends came to 16 bases. The CDR3 covers 14 residues. CDR3 in amino acids: CASSFTEGQDTQYF. The DNA for the CDR3 is TGTGCCAGCAGCTTTACGGAGGGTCAGGATACGCAGTATTTT.